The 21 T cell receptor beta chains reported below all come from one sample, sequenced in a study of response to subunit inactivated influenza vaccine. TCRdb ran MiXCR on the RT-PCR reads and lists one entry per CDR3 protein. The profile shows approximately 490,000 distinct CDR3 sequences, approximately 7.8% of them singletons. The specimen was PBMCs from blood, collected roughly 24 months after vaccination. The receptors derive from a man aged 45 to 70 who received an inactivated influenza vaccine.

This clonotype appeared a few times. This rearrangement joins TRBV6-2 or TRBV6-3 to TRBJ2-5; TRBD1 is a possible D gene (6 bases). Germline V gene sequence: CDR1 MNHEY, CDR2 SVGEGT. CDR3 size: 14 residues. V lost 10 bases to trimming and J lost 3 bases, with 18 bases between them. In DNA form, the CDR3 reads TGTGCCACCGCAAAAACCGGGACAAAAGAGACCCAGTACTTC. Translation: CATAKTGTKETQYF.

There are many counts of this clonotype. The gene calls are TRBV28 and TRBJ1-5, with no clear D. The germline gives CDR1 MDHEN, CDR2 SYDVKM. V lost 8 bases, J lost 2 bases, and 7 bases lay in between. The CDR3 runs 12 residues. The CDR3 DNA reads TGTGCCAGCGGTTACGGCAATCAGCCCCAGCATTTT. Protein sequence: CASGYGNQPQHF. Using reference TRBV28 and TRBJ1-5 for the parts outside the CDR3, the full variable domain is DVKVTQSSRYLVKRTGEKVFLECVQDMDHENMFWYRQDPGLGLRLIYFSYDVKMKEKGDIPEGYSVSREKKERFSLILESASTNQTSMYLCASGYGNQPQHFGDGTRLSIL.

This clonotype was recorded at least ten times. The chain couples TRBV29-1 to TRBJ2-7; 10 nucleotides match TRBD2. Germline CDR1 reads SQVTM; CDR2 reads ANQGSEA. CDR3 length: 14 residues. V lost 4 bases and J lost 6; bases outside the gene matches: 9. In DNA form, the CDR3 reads TGCAGCGTTGGGTCTAGCGGGAGTAGAGGCGAGCAGTACTTC. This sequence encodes CSVGSSGSRGEQYF.

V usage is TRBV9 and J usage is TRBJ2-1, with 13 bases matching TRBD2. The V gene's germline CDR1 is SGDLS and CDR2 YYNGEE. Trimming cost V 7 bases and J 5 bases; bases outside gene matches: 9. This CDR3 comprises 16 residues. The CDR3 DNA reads TGTGCCAGCGGGATGAGGACTAGCGGGGGACACAATGAGCAGTTCTTC. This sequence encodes CASGMRTSGGHNEQFF.

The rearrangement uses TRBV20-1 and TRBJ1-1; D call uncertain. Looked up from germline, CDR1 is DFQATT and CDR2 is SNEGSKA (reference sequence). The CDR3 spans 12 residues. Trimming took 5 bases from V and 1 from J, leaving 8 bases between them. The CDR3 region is CSARRRNTEAFF. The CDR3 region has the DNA TGCAGTGCTCGGAGAAGGAACACTGAAGCTTTCTTT.

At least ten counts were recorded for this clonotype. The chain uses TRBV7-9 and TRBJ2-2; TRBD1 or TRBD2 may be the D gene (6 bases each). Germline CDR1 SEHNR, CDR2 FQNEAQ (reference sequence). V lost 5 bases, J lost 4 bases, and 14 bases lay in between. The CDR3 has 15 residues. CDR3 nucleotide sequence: TGTGCCAGCAGCCCCCTTGGGGGGCCCACCGGGGAGCTGTTTTTT. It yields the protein CASSPLGGPTGELFF. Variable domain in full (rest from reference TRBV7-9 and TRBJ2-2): DTGVSQNPRHKITKRGQNVTFRCDPISEHNRLYWYRQTLGQGPEFLTYFQNEAQLEKSRLLSDRFSAERPKGSFSTLEIQRTEQGDSAMYLCASSPLGGPTGELFFGEGSRLTVL.

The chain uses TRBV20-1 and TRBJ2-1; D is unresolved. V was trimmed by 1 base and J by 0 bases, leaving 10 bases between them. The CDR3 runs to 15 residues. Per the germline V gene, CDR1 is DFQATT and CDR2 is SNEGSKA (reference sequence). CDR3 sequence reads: CSARGWKGSYNEQFF. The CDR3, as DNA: TGCAGTGCTAGAGGGTGGAAGGGCTCCTACAATGAGCAGTTCTTC.

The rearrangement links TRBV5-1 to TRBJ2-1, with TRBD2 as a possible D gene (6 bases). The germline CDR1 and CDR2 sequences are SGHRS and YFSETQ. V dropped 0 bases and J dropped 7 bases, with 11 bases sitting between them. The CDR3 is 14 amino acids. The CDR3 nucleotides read TGCGCCAGCAGCTTGGGCAGGGAGGAAAATGAGCAGTTCTTC. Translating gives CASSLGREENEQFF.

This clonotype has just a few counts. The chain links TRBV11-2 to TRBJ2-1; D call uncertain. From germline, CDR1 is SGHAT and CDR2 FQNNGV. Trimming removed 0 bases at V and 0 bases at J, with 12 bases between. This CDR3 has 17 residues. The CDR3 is CASSLDWRQSSYNEQFF. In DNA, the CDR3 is TGTGCCAGCAGCTTAGACTGGCGGCAAAGCTCCTACAATGAGCAGTTCTTC.

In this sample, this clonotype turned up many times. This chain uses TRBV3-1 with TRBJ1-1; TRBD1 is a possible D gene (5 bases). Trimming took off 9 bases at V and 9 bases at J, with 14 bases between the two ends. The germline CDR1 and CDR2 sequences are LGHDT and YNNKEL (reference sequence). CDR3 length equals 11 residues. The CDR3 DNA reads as TGTGCCAGTCGCTCGTCGGGACAAGCTTTCTTT. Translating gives CASRSSGQAFF.

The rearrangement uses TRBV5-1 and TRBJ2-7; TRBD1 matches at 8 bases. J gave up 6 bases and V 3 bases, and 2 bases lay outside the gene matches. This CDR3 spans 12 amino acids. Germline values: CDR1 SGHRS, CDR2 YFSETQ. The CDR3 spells CASSSTGVEQYF. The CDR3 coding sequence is TGCGCCAGCAGCTCGACAGGGGTCGAGCAGTACTTC.

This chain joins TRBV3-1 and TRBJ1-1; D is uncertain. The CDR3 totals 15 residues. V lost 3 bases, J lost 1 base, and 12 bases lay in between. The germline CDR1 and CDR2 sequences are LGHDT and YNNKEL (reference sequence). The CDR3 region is CASSHVREGNTEAFF. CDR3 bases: TGTGCCAGCAGCCATGTGAGGGAAGGGAACACTGAAGCTTTCTTT.

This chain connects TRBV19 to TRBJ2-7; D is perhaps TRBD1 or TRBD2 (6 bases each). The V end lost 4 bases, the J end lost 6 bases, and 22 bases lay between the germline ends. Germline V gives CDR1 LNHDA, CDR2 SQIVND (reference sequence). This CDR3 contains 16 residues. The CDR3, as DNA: TGTGCCAGTAGTACTACGTTTAGGGGGGCGCTTTCCGAGCAGTACTTC. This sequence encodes CASSTTFRGALSEQYF.

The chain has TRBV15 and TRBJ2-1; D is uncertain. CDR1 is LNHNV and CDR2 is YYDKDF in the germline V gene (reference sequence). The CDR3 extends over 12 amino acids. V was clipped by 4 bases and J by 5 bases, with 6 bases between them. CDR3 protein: CATSTGDNEQFF. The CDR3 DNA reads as TGTGCCACCAGCACTGGGGACAATGAGCAGTTCTTC. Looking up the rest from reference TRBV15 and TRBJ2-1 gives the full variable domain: DAMVIQNPRYQVTQFGKPVTLSCSQTLNHNVMYWYQQKSSQAPKLLFHYYDKDFNNEADTPDNFQSRRPNTSFCFLDIRSPGLGDTAMYLCATSTGDNEQFFGPGTRLTVL.

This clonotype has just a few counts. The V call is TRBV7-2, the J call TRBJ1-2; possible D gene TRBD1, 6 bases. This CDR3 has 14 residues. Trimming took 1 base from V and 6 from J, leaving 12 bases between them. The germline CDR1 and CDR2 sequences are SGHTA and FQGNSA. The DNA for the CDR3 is TGTGCCAGCAGCTTAGACGGCAGGGGTAATGGCTACACCTTC. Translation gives CASSLDGRGNGYTF.

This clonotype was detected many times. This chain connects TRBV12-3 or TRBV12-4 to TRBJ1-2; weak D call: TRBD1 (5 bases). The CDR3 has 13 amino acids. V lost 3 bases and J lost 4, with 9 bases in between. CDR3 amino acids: CASSFLRGYGYTF. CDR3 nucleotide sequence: TGTGCCAGCAGTTTCTTAAGGGGCTATGGCTACACCTTC.

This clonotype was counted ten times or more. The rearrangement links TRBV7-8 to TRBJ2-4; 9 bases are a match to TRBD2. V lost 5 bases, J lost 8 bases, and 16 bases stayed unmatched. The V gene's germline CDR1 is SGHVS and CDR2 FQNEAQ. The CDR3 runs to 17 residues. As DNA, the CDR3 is TGTGCCAGCAGCCCAGACAGGGCGGCGGGAGGGCGAGACATTCAGTACTTC. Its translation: CASSPDRAAGGRDIQYF.

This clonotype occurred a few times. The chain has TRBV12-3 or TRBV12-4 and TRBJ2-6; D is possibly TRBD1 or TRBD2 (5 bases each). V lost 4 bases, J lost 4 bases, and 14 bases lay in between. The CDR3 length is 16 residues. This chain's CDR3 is CASSSGPTMGANVLTF. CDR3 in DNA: TGTGCCAGCAGTTCGGGGCCTACAATGGGGGCCAACGTCCTGACTTTC.

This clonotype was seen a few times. In DNA form, the CDR3 reads TGTGCCAGCAGCGCACCGGGACAGGGGACCCTGTATGATGAGCAGTTCTTC. It yields the protein CASSAPGQGTLYDEQFF. This sequence joins TRBV7-2 and TRBJ2-1, with TRBD1 matching over 10 bases. Germline CDR1 SGHTA, CDR2 FQGNSA. CDR3 length: 17 amino acids. With V trimmed by 5 bases and J by 8 bases, 15 bases remained unmatched.

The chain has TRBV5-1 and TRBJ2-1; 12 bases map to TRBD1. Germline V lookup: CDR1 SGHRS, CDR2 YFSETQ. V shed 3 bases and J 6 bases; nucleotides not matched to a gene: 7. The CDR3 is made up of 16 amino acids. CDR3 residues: CASSSGGTGGFNEQFF. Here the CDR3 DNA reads TGCGCCAGCAGCTCTGGTGGGACAGGGGGCTTCAATGAGCAGTTCTTC.

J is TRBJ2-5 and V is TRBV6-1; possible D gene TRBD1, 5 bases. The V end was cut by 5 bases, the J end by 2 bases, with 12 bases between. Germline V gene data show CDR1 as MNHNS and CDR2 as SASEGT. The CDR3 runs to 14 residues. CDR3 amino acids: CASSLGAKQETQYF. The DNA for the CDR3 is TGTGCCAGCAGTCTAGGGGCTAAGCAAGAGACCCAGTACTTC.